This TCR beta chain was obtained from a study of blood T cell repertoires in COVID-19 (dated by TCRdb to the early 2020s). Study-level background: Samples from collaborators originated in the United States, Italy and Spain and spanned both the acute and convalescent phases of COVID-19. The material from the prospective study consisted of cDNA or gDNA derived from T cells, B-cell-depleted T cells, or PBMCs. Deeply sampled blood TCRbeta repertoires from subjects exposed to, actively infected with, or recovered from COVID-19 were included in the dataset. Where available, HLA class I and class II types were obtained from metadata supplied by the sample provider rather than from assay-based typing. The repertoires were released in a freely available public database meant as a resource for research on the immune response to SARS-CoV-2. A de-identified subject ID, COVID-19 status, age in years and sex were almost always included in the sample metadata. Samples came from the ongoing ImmuneRACE study (first 160 participants) plus 1,254 subjects from 6 global collaborators.

The immunoSEQ Assay, a bias-controlled multiplex PCR, was used to amplify TCRbeta CDR3 regions from genomic DNA. The original pipeline was this. Nucleated cell counts per sample were estimated from amplification of reference gene primers within the assay. To quantify the absolute abundance of each unique TCRbeta CDR3 rearrangement, sequence reads were collapsed and filtered. Productive Simpson clonality was computed per sample as the square root of Simpson's diversity index over productive rearrangements. TCRdb took over this immuneACCESS table, retaining in-frame rearrangements with V and J assigned. Such tables are incomplete; in checked studies, under half of the missing clones stem from an unresolved V gene, and the remainder is unexplained. The V and J calls and clone size were taken over from that table, and D and trimming were inferred from the DNA. This sample lists roughly 400,000 clones; approximately 87% were detected once. The biggest ten clones account for 2.3% of the sample.

On this clone: Its antigen is unknown. Base qualities were left out, and no much larger clone turns up one base away.

Overall results and qualifications from the work: The quantity of clinical and demographic metadata differed by source and by participant and was supplied without curation.

One collaborating source in Seattle enrolled patients while the patients were actively infected and followed the patients over time throughout the course of disease. Whole blood was collected in K2EDTA tubes by collaborating institutions according to the institutions' own protocols. For TCRbeta analysis, collaborators shipped samples as frozen whole blood, isolated PBMCs, or DNA extracted from either of those sample types. V lost 4 bases and J lost 0 bases, and the count of bases not matched to a germline gene is 6. The cysteine opens and the phenylalanine closes a CDR3 of 15 amino acids. CDR3 DNA only is kept here, 45 bases in frame from base 1. CDR1 and CDR2 (SGHRS, YFSETQ) derive from the germline V gene.

Sequenced input: peripheral blood. The V and J genes are TRBV5-1 and TRBJ2-7, and TRBD1 aligns with 8 junction nucleotides. The clonotype was recovered from a woman aged 60-75 years with COVID-19, enrolled during active disease. The CDR3 in this case is CASSPRQGPSYEQYF. The sequenced DNA is TGCGCCAGCAGCCCCCGACAGGGGCCCTCCTACGAGCAGTACTTC.